The 29 T cell receptor beta chains presented below share a single source sample, sequenced in a study of blood T cells in healthy people across ages. A sample-barcoded 5' primer and a J-beta primer mix were used in a second PCR of about 7 to 12 cycles. TCRdb reanalysed the 5' RACE reads using MiXCR and keeps one entry per CDR3 protein. Among roughly 800,000 distinct CDR3 sequences listed, 30% to 45% were seen once. Sequencing was done on a sample of blood. These receptors originate from a man aged 18 to 30 in good health.

This clonotype was picked up a small number of times. A junction boundary mismatches the germline segment, possibly from a read error. This chain connects TRBV7-2 to TRBJ2-3; D tentatively reads TRBD1 or TRBD2 (5 bases each). The germline V gene encodes CDR1 SGHTA and CDR2 FQGNSA. This CDR3 has 14 residues. The CDR3 coding sequence is TGTGCCAGCCGCTTGGGACGCAACACAGATACGCAGTATTTT. It translates to CASRLGRNTDTQYF. Together with reference TRBV7-2 and TRBJ2-3, the CDR3 gives the full variable domain: GAGVSQSPSNKVTEKGKDVELRCDPISGHTALYWYRQSLGQGLEFLIYFQGNSAPDKSGLPSDRFSAERTGGSVSTLTIQRTQQEDSAVYLCASRLGRNTDTQYFGPGTRLTVL.

The chain links TRBV12-3 or TRBV12-4 to TRBJ1-1, with D hard to call. This CDR3 has 13 residues. The V end was cut by 3 bases, the J end by 5 bases, with 10 bases between. Here the CDR3 DNA reads TGTGCCAGCAGTTTTACGGCCGATACTGAAGCTTTCTTT. Translation gives CASSFTADTEAFF.

Worth noting for this clonotype: A much larger clone is a single base away; this may be a read error. This chain links TRBV12-3 or TRBV12-4 with TRBJ2-3; D is undetermined. This CDR3 spans 15 amino acids. Trimming stripped 0 bases from V and 4 bases from J, with 11 bases between. As DNA, the CDR3 is TGTGCCAGCAGTTTAGCTCGAGAAAGCGCAGATACGCAGTATTTT. Translated: CASSLARESADTQYF.

V and J are TRBV7-2 and TRBJ1-3; D might be TRBD1 (5 bases). Germline V lookup: CDR1 SGHTA, CDR2 FQGNSA. V was trimmed by 1 base and J by 1 base, leaving 17 bases between them. The CDR3 has 18 amino acids. The CDR3 sequence: CASSLEFAGSGSGNTIYF. CDR3 sequence (DNA): TGTGCCAGCAGCTTAGAGTTCGCAGGGTCAGGGTCTGGAAACACCATATATTTT.

This clonotype showed up just a few times. The gene calls are TRBV7-2 and TRBJ1-2; D might be TRBD1 (5 bases). Trimming cost V 6 bases and J 6 bases, with 23 bases left between them. The CDR3 sequence is 16 residues long. Per the germline V gene, CDR1 is SGHTA and CDR2 is FQGNSA. The CDR3 region has the DNA TGTGCCAGCAGACCAAAGGGGACCGCGAGCCCCAATGGCTACACCTTC. The encoded protein is CASRPKGTASPNGYTF.

This clonotype was recorded a few times. This sequence joins TRBV5-1 and TRBJ2-3; D is undetermined. CDR1 and CDR2 from the germline V gene are SGHRS and YFSETQ. The V gene lost 4 bases and the J gene lost 2 bases, with 17 bases spanning the gap. The CDR3 covers 16 residues. The CDR3 is CASSPSRRSTTDTQYF. The CDR3 nucleotides read TGCGCCAGCAGCCCCAGCCGGCGGAGTACCACAGATACGCAGTATTTT.

This clonotype was seen more than once but under ten times. CDR3 sequence reads: CASSAIQGATEAFF. CDR3 coding DNA: TGTGCCAGCAGCGCGATACAGGGGGCCACTGAAGCTTTCTTT. The V gene is TRBV4-2, the J gene TRBJ1-1; 9 bases align to TRBD1. Germline CDR1 LGHNA, CDR2 YNFKEQ. V lost 5 bases and J lost 4; bases outside the gene matches: 5. CDR3 length equals 14 residues.

V usage is TRBV4-2 and J usage is TRBJ1-1; D is perhaps TRBD1 (5 bases). Deletions cut 4 bases from V and 8 bases from J, with 11 bases between. This CDR3 comprises 12 residues. Germline values: CDR1 LGHNA, CDR2 YNFKEQ. DNA of the CDR3: TGTGCCAGCAGCCTTGATGACAGCGAAGCTTTCTTT. Amino acid sequence: CASSLDDSEAFF.

This clonotype appeared many times. This chain joins TRBV5-1 and TRBJ2-3; TRBD2 might be the D (5 bases). The germline V and J ends were trimmed by 0 bases and 2 bases, with 19 bases remaining between them. This CDR3 has 18 amino acids. The germline gives CDR1 SGHRS, CDR2 YFSETQ. CDR3 protein: CASSLARGGLEITDTQYF. The CDR3 DNA is TGCGCCAGCAGCTTGGCCCGCGGCGGACTGGAGATCACAGATACGCAGTATTTT.

The chain couples TRBV12-3 or TRBV12-4 to TRBJ1-1; D possibly corresponds to TRBD1 (6 bases). Trimming took 3 bases from V and 5 from J, leaving 10 bases between them. The length of the CDR3 is 13 residues. In DNA, the CDR3 is TGTGCCAGCAGTTTGGCAGGGGCAACTGAAGCTTTCTTT. Translated: CASSLAGATEAFF.

In its sample, this clonotype was seen a few times. V is TRBV9 and J is TRBJ2-3; TRBD2 matches 11 bases. CDR1 is SGDLS and CDR2 is YYNGEE in the germline V gene. The CDR3 loop spans 17 amino acids. V was clipped by 4 bases and J by 3 bases; unmatched bases: 10. The CDR3 spells CASSHISGGALTDTQYF. CDR3 bases: TGTGCCAGCAGCCATATTAGCGGGGGGGCTTTAACAGATACGCAGTATTTT.

To note about this clonotype: Given a much more abundant clone one base away, this may be a read error. The chain links TRBV20-1 to TRBJ2-7, with 7 bases matching TRBD2. Germline lookup yields CDR1 DFQATT and CDR2 SNEGSKA (reference sequence). This CDR3 comprises 12 residues. V shed 3 bases, J shed 6 bases, and the junction held 5 bases outside the gene matches. The CDR3, as DNA: TGCAGTGCTAGCTATGGGGGGGTCGAGCAGTACTTC. Its protein product is CSASYGGVEQYF.

The J gene is TRBJ2-7, the V gene TRBV7-9, with D perhaps assigned TRBD1 or TRBD2 (5 bases each). The CDR3 has 16 residues. V lost 5 bases, J lost 7 bases, and 24 bases lay in between. CDR1 SEHNR and CDR2 FQNEAQ come from the germline V gene (reference sequence). The CDR3 loop reads CASSAGTQSSYKEQYF. In DNA form, the CDR3 reads TGTGCCAGCAGCGCCGGGACCCAGAGCTCCTACAAGGAGCAGTACTTC.

To note about this clonotype: This may stem from a read error, because a much larger clone lies one nucleotide away. The chain uses TRBV7-8 and TRBJ2-1; D gene ambiguous. Trimming pared 1 base from V and 0 bases from J, leaving 13 bases between. This CDR3 contains 17 residues. In germline, CDR1 is SGHVS, CDR2 FQNEAQ. DNA for the CDR3: TGTGCCAGCAGCTTAGGAATCCTCGCGAGCTCCTACAATGAGCAGTTCTTC. Translated, it gives CASSLGILASSYNEQFF. Full variable domain (remainder filled in from reference TRBV7-8 and TRBJ2-1): GAGVSQSPRYKVAKRGQDVALRCDPISGHVSLFWYQQALGQGPEFLTYFQNEAQLDKSGLPSDRFFAERPEGSVSTLKIQRTQQEDSAVYLCASSLGILASSYNEQFFGPGTRLTVL.

The V gene is TRBV20-1, the J gene TRBJ2-7; the match to TRBD1 covers 11 bases. Germline V CDR1 and CDR2: DFQATT, SNEGSKA (reference sequence). The CDR3 has 15 residues. The junction had 10 bases not matched to a gene; V was cut back by 6 bases and J by 3 bases. This chain's CDR3 is CSARPHGTGGYEQYF. In DNA, the CDR3 is TGCAGTGCCCGACCCCACGGGACAGGGGGCTACGAGCAGTACTTC.

The rearrangement joins TRBV9 to TRBJ1-4, with D possibly matching TRBD1 (6 bases). The germline V and J ends were trimmed by 2 bases and 8 bases, with 10 bases remaining between them. The CDR3 contains 13 residues. Germline CDR1 and CDR2: SGDLS and YYNGEE. The CDR3 DNA follows: TGTGCCAGCAGCGTCAGGCAGGGGGAAAAACTGTTTTTT. This translates into CASSVRQGEKLFF.

This chain uses TRBV12-3 or TRBV12-4 with TRBJ2-7; a weak D match, TRBD2 (5 bases). V lost 5 bases and J lost 7, with 15 bases in between. The CDR3 spans 13 residues. As DNA, the CDR3 is TGTGCCAGCAGTCTGGACTTTAACAATGAGCAGTACTTC. It translates to CASSLDFNNEQYF.

This clonotype was found a few times. V and J are TRBV10-3 and TRBJ1-1; possibly TRBD1 for D (5 bases). The CDR3 covers 14 residues. CDR1 and CDR2 from the germline V gene are ENHRY and SYGVKD. Trimming removed 7 bases at V and 1 base at J, with 13 bases between. CDR3 DNA sequence: TGTGCCATCAAAAAAGGACAACCGAACACTGAAGCTTTCTTT. Translating gives CAIKKGQPNTEAFF.

This clonotype was recorded a few times. The chain couples TRBV19 to TRBJ1-2; TRBD1 might be the D (5 bases). The CDR3 sequence is 12 residues long. V was trimmed by 10 bases and J by 3 bases, leaving 12 bases between them. CDR1 is LNHDA, CDR2 SQIVND, per germline (reference sequence). The CDR3 nucleotides are TGTGCCACCACGGACACATACTATGGCTACACCTTC. Amino acid sequence: CATTDTYYGYTF.

The genes are TRBV29-1 and TRBJ1-2; the match to TRBD1 covers 10 bases. The V segment lost 6 bases and the J segment 13 bases; nucleotides outside the gene matches: 5. Germline lookup yields CDR1 SQVTM and CDR2 ANQGSEA. This CDR3 region has 10 residues. The CDR3 reads CSVDDRGPTF. For the CDR3, the DNA is TGCAGCGTAGACGACAGGGGGCCCACCTTC.

The rearrangement joins TRBV12-3 or TRBV12-4 to TRBJ1-1; D might be TRBD1 (5 bases). The V end was cut by 6 bases, the J end by 6 bases, with 14 bases between. The CDR3 spans 13 residues. The CDR3 bases are TGTGCCAGCAGACCCAGGGACTGGTCTGAAGCTTTCTTT. The encoded protein is CASRPRDWSEAFF.

The V and J genes are TRBV20-1 and TRBJ1-5, with D possibly TRBD1 on 6 matching bases. V shed 4 bases and J shed 4 bases, with 14 bases lying between them. The CDR3 extends over 14 amino acids. CDR1 is DFQATT and CDR2 is SNEGSKA in the germline V gene (reference sequence). The CDR3 protein is CSAKQTGVNQPQHF. DNA of the CDR3: TGCAGTGCTAAACAGACAGGCGTTAATCAGCCCCAGCATTTT.

V gene TRBV10-3 combines with J gene TRBJ2-5; D is perhaps TRBD2 (6 bases). Trimming pared 2 bases from V and 8 bases from J, leaving 9 bases between. Germline V gene data show CDR1 as ENHRY and CDR2 as SYGVKD. CDR3 length: 12 amino acids. CDR3 coding DNA: TGTGCCATCAGTGAGATGGGGGGTACCCAGTACTTC. Translated, it gives CAISEMGGTQYF.

J is TRBJ1-5 and V is TRBV20-1; a possible D gene is TRBD1 (5 bases). Germline V gene data show CDR1 as DFQATT and CDR2 as SNEGSKA (reference sequence). With 6 bases removed from V and 4 bases from J, the gap between germline ends came to 16 bases. This CDR3 region has 14 residues. CDR3 amino acids: CSARGGSGNQPQHF. The CDR3 DNA is TGCAGTGCCCGGGGGGGGTCAGGGAATCAGCCCCAGCATTTT.

This chain links TRBV5-1 with TRBJ2-5; TRBD2 agrees at 9 bases. Germline trimming cut 2 bases from V and 11 bases from J; bases unmatched to any gene: 19. The CDR3 contains 17 residues. The germline gives CDR1 SGHRS, CDR2 YFSETQ. CDR3 sequence (DNA): TGCGCCAGCAGCTTATCCGGCGTAGCGGGGGCATACAATGAGCAGTACTTC. The encoded protein is CASSLSGVAGAYNEQYF.

V is TRBV20-1 and J is TRBJ2-3; TRBD1 agrees at 8 bases. The CDR3 has 13 amino acids. V gave up 7 bases and J gave up 3 bases; unmatched junction bases: 6. CDR1 and CDR2 (germline): DFQATT, SNEGSKA (reference sequence). The CDR3 bases are TGCAGTGTGGGGGACAGGACTACAGATACGCAGTATTTT. Encoded protein: CSVGDRTTDTQYF.

CDR3 in DNA: TGTGCCAGCACCGACCTTGGGACGAAGGACGGCTACACCTTC. This codes for CASTDLGTKDGYTF. The rearrangement joins TRBV3-1 to TRBJ1-2; D is possibly TRBD1 (5 bases). Germline loops: CDR1 LGHDT, CDR2 YNNKEL (reference sequence). The CDR3 runs to 14 residues. The V and J ends lost 7 bases and 8 bases respectively, with 20 bases between them.

There are a few counts of this clonotype. The junction departs from germline at one end; a sequencing error may be responsible. The chain uses TRBV27 and TRBJ2-7; D gene unclear. This CDR3 is built from 13 residues. In germline, CDR1 is MNHEY, CDR2 SMNVEV (reference sequence). CDR3 sequence (DNA): TGTGCCGGCAGTCACGAGAGCTCCTACGAGCAGTACTTC. Translated: CAGSHESSYEQYF.

This clonotype was recorded at least ten times. The CDR3 sequence is CAIPTSGALDTQYF. The CDR3 DNA reads as TGTGCCATCCCGACTAGCGGGGCCCTGGATACGCAGTATTTT. The chain joins TRBV7-9 to TRBJ2-3, with 11 bases lining up with TRBD2. The CDR3 contains 14 residues. V was clipped by 10 bases and J by 6 bases; unmatched bases: 9. Per the germline V gene, CDR1 is SEHNR and CDR2 is FQNEAQ (reference sequence). The full variable domain, in which reference TRBV7-9 and TRBJ2-3 provide the parts outside the CDR3, is DTGVSQNPRHKITKRGQNVTFRCDPISEHNRLYWYRQTLGQGPEFLTYFQNEAQLEKSRLLSDRFSAERPKGSFSTLEIQRTEQGDSAMYLCAIPTSGALDTQYFGPGTRLTVL.